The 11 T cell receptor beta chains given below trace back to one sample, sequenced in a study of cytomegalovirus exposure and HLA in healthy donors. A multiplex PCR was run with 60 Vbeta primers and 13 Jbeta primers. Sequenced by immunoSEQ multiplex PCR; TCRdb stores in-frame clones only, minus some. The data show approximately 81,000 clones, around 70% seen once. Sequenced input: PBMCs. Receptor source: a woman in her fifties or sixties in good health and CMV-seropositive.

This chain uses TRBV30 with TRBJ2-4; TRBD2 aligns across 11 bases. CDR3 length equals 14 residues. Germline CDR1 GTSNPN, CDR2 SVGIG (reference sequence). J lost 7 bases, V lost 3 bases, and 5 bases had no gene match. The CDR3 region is CAWSAGTSGNIQYF. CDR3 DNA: TGTGCCTGGAGCGCCGGGACTAGCGGCAACATTCAGTACTTC. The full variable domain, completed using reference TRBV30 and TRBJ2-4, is SQTIHQWPATLVQPVGSPLSLECTVEGTSNPNLYWYRQAAGRGLQLLFYSVGIGQISSEVPQNLSASRPQDRQFILSSKKLLLSDSGFYLCAWSAGTSGNIQYFGAGTRLSVL.

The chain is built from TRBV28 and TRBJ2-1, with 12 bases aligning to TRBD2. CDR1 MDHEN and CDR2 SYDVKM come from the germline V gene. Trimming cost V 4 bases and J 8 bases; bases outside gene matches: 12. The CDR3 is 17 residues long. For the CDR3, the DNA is TGTGCCAGCAGTTCATACAGACTAGCGGGAGTAAGGTATGAGCAGTTCTTC. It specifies CASSSYRLAGVRYEQFF. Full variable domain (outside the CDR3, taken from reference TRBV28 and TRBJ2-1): DVKVTQSSRYLVKRTGEKVFLECVQDMDHENMFWYRQDPGLGLRLIYFSYDVKMKEKGDIPEGYSVSREKKERFSLILESASTNQTSMYLCASSSYRLAGVRYEQFFGPGTRLTVL.

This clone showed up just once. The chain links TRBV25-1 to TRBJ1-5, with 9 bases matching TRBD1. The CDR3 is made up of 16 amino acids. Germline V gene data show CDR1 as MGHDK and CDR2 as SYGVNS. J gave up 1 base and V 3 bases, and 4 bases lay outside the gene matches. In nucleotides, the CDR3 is TGTGCCAGCAGTGACAGGACAGGGGCCAGCAATCAGCCCCAGCATTTT. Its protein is CASSDRTGASNQPQHF.

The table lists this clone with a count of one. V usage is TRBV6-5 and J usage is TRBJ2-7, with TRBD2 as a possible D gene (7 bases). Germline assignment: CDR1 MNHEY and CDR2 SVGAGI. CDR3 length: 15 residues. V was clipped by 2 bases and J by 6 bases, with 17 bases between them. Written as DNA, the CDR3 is TGTGCCAGCAGTTACACGTCAGTGGGGGGGCGCGAGCAGTACTTC. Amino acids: CASSYTSVGGREQYF.

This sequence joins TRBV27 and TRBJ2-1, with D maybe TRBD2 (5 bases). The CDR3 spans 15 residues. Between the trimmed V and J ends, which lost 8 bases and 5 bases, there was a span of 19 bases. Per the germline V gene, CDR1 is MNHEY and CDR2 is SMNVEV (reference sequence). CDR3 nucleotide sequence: TGTGCCAGCGGCTCGGTGGGCGGGCGAGACAATGAGCAGTTCTTC. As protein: CASGSVGGRDNEQFF.

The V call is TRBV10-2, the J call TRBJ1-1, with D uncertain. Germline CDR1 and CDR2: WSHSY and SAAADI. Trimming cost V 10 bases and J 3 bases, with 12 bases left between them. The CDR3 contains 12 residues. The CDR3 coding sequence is TGCGCCATCCAGGACGGGGACACTGAAGCTTTCTTT. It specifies CAIQDGDTEAFF.

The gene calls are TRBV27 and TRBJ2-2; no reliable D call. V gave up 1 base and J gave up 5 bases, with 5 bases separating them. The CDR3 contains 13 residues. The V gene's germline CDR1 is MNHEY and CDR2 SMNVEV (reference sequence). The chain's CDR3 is CASSLYGTGELFF. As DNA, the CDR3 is TGTGCCAGCAGTTTATACGGGACCGGGGAGCTGTTTTTT.

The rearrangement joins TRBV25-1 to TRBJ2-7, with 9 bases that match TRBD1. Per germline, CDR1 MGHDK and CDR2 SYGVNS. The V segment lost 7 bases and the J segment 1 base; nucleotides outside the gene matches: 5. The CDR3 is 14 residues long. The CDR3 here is CASIGTGRSYEQYF. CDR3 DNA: TGTGCCAGCATCGGGACAGGGCGGTCCTACGAGCAGTACTTC.

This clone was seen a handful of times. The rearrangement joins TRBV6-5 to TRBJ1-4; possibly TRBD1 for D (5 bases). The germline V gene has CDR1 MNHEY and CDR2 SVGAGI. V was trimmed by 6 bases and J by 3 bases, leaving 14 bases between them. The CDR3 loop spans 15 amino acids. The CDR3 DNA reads TGTGCCAGCAGGAAAGGGGAGGCTTCTAATGAAAAACTGTTTTTT. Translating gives CASRKGEASNEKLFF.

The CDR3 region is CASRGTGSRSYEQYF. CDR3 nucleotide sequence: TGTGCCAGCAGGGGGACAGGGTCGAGATCCTACGAGCAGTACTTC. The rearrangement joins TRBV6-5 to TRBJ2-7; 9 bases fit TRBD1. Germline V gene lookup returns CDR1 MNHEY and CDR2 SVGAGI. CDR3 length: 15 amino acids. V dropped 6 bases and J dropped 1; count of bases not matched to a gene: 7.

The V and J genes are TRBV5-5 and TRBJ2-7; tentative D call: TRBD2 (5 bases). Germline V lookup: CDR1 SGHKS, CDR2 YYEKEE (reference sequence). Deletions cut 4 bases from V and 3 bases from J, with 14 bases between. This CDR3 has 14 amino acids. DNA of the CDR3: TGTGCCAGCAGCCTCCGGATAGGAGGCTACGAGCAGTACTTC. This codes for CASSLRIGGYEQYF.